These T cell receptor beta chains were read from a single sample in a study of T cells of healthy individuals. Each CDR3 protein is one row after TCRdb ran MiXCR on the 5' RACE reads. The sample yields roughly 87,000 distinct CDR3 sequences, around 17% seen once. The receptor source for this set is a human donor in good health. CDR3s include the opening cysteine and the closing phenylalanine or tryptophan. Fields, in order: CDR3 DNA, CDR3 protein, CDR3 length, J gene, D gene, clone size, V gene. The D gene is left open where the match is weak. The size of a clone is reported for some rows only, either as once, few or many, or as a class for expanded clones.

CDR3nt: TGCGCCAGCAGCACCTCTGACAAGATCTCTGGAAACACCATATATTTT
CDR3aa: CASSTSDKISGNTIYF
len: 16
j_gene: TRBJ1-3
d_gene: -
abundance: few
v_gene: TRBV5-1

CDR3nt: TGTGCCAGCAGTTCCTACAGGGCTACTAATGAAAAACTGTTTTTT
CDR3aa: CASSSYRATNEKLFF
len: 15
j_gene: TRBJ1-4
d_gene: -
abundance: many
v_gene: TRBV7-2

CDR3nt: TGTGCCAGCAGCCTAACGGGGGTTACCCAGTACTTC
CDR3aa: CASSLTGVTQYF
len: 12
j_gene: TRBJ2-5
d_gene: -
abundance: few
v_gene: TRBV28

CDR3nt: TGTGCCATCAAGGGGACTAGCGGGGGTCCCGGGGAGCTGTTTTTT
CDR3aa: CAIKGTSGGPGELFF
len: 15
j_gene: TRBJ2-2
d_gene: TRBD2
abundance: -
v_gene: TRBV10-3

CDR3nt: TGCGCCAGCAGCCAAGACAGGACGGCAGGGGGGCAGTATTTT
CDR3aa: CASSQDRTAGGQYF
len: 14
j_gene: TRBJ2-3
d_gene: TRBD1
abundance: many
v_gene: TRBV4-3

CDR3nt: TGTGCCAGCAGCTTAAGCGGGGAAGAAAAACTGTTTTTT
CDR3aa: CASSLSGEEKLFF
len: 13
j_gene: TRBJ1-4
d_gene: -
abundance: -
v_gene: TRBV7-8

CDR3nt: TGTGCCAGCAGCTTAGCCGACCCTAGTGCGGGACAGCCCCAGCATTTT
CDR3aa: CASSLADPSAGQPQHF
len: 16
j_gene: TRBJ1-5
d_gene: -
abundance: -
v_gene: TRBV7-2

CDR3nt: TGTGCCAGCAGCTTATTCGGGGGGCGCGACAGAGGCTATGGCTACACCTTC
CDR3aa: CASSLFGGRDRGYGYTF
len: 17
j_gene: TRBJ1-2
d_gene: -
abundance: few
v_gene: TRBV7-9

CDR3nt: TGTGCCATCAGTGAACTAGCGGGAGCCACAGATACGCAGTATTTT
CDR3aa: CAISELAGATDTQYF
len: 15
j_gene: TRBJ2-3
d_gene: TRBD2
abundance: few
v_gene: TRBV10-3

CDR3nt: TGTGCCAGCAGCCCGCTCGATTTGGGGGGGGCCTTTTACAATGAGCAGTTCTTC
CDR3aa: CASSPLDLGGAFYNEQFF
len: 18
j_gene: TRBJ2-1
d_gene: -
abundance: -
v_gene: TRBV7-6

CDR3nt: TGTGCCACCCGGGCCCATCTTAATGAAAAACTGTTTTTT
CDR3aa: CATRAHLNEKLFF
len: 13
j_gene: TRBJ1-4
d_gene: -
abundance: few
v_gene: TRBV28

CDR3nt: TGTGCCAGCAGAAAGCCCCTAGGAGAGACCCAGTACTTC
CDR3aa: CASRKPLGETQYF
len: 13
j_gene: TRBJ2-5
d_gene: -
abundance: -
v_gene: TRBV7-9

CDR3nt: TGCGCCAGCAGCAAGCTGGGACTAGCGGCAGATGAGCAGTTCTTC
CDR3aa: CASSKLGLAADEQFF
len: 15
j_gene: TRBJ2-1
d_gene: TRBD2
abundance: -
v_gene: TRBV5-1

CDR3nt: TGTGCCAGCAGTTCGAGAGGGACTAGCGGGAGGTTAAAGCAGTTCTTC
CDR3aa: CASSSRGTSGRLKQFF
len: 16
j_gene: TRBJ2-1
d_gene: TRBD2
abundance: few
v_gene: TRBV28

CDR3nt: TGCAGTGCTAGAGGGACGGGACTAGCGGTGCTAAACACAGATACGCAGTATTTT
CDR3aa: CSARGTGLAVLNTDTQYF
len: 18
j_gene: TRBJ2-3
d_gene: TRBD2
abundance: many
v_gene: TRBV20-1

CDR3nt: TGTGCCAGCAGCCGAGGGACAGTCTACGAGCAGTACTTC
CDR3aa: CASSRGTVYEQYF
len: 13
j_gene: TRBJ2-7
d_gene: TRBD1
abundance: -
v_gene: TRBV12-3/TRBV12-4

CDR3nt: TGCGCCAGCAGCCTACATAGCAGTCTCTATGGCTACACCTTC
CDR3aa: CASSLHSSLYGYTF
len: 14
j_gene: TRBJ1-2
d_gene: -
abundance: many
v_gene: TRBV4-3

CDR3nt: TGCGCCAGCAGCTGGACAGGGTCCATGAACACTGAAGCTTTCTTT
CDR3aa: CASSWTGSMNTEAFF
len: 15
j_gene: TRBJ1-1
d_gene: TRBD1
abundance: -
v_gene: TRBV5-1

CDR3nt: TGCAGTGCTAGCCCACTAGCGACCGAGCAGTACTTC
CDR3aa: CSASPLATEQYF
len: 12
j_gene: TRBJ2-7
d_gene: TRBD2
abundance: few
v_gene: TRBV20-1

CDR3nt: TGTGCCAGCAGTTCCGGGGACAGCGATAATTCACCCCTCCACTTT
CDR3aa: CASSSGDSDNSPLHF
len: 15
j_gene: TRBJ1-6
d_gene: TRBD1
abundance: few
v_gene: TRBV6-2/TRBV6-3

CDR3nt: TGTGCTAGTGGTCCAAATTGGGGACAGGGGTATGGCTACACCTTC
CDR3aa: CASGPNWGQGYGYTF
len: 15
j_gene: TRBJ1-2
d_gene: TRBD1
abundance: -
v_gene: TRBV12-5

CDR3nt: TGTGCCACCAGCAGAGACTGGGCCGGGCAGGGGGACTACAATGAGCAGTTCTTC
CDR3aa: CATSRDWAGQGDYNEQFF
len: 18
j_gene: TRBJ2-1
d_gene: TRBD1
abundance: few
v_gene: TRBV15

CDR3nt: TGTGCCAGCAGCCAAGGCGGGGCTCGGCAGCCCCAGCATTTT
CDR3aa: CASSQGGARQPQHF
len: 14
j_gene: TRBJ1-5
d_gene: -
abundance: -
v_gene: TRBV4-2

CDR3nt: TGTGCCAGCAGTGAACGGGGACAGGGGGAAGCTTTCTTT
CDR3aa: CASSERGQGEAFF
len: 13
j_gene: TRBJ1-1
d_gene: TRBD1
abundance: -
v_gene: TRBV6-1

CDR3nt: TGTGCCAGCAGCTTCCTCCCAGCGGGAGGAGTCACCGGGGAGCTGTTTTTT
CDR3aa: CASSFLPAGGVTGELFF
len: 17
j_gene: TRBJ2-2
d_gene: TRBD2
abundance: few
v_gene: TRBV11-2

CDR3nt: TGTGCCAGTAGGGGGACAGCCCCTCCGAGGACCCTCCACTTT
CDR3aa: CASRGTAPPRTLHF
len: 14
j_gene: TRBJ1-6
d_gene: TRBD1
abundance: few
v_gene: TRBV19

CDR3nt: TGTGCCAGCAGCTTAGGGCAGTCGGAGACCCAGTACTTC
CDR3aa: CASSLGQSETQYF
len: 13
j_gene: TRBJ2-5
d_gene: -
abundance: -
v_gene: TRBV11-1

CDR3nt: TGCAGTGCTGAGGGGGACAGGGGACAAGGGGGCAATCAGCCCCAGCATTTT
CDR3aa: CSAEGDRGQGGNQPQHF
len: 17
j_gene: TRBJ1-5
d_gene: TRBD1
abundance: many
v_gene: TRBV20-1

CDR3nt: TGTGCCAGCAGCCTAGGACAGGAAGTCTATGGCTACACCTTC
CDR3aa: CASSLGQEVYGYTF
len: 14
j_gene: TRBJ1-2
d_gene: TRBD1
abundance: few
v_gene: TRBV7-2

CDR3nt: TGTGCCAGCAGCTTCCTTTCCCCCGGGACAGGGAGCGGCTACACCTTC
CDR3aa: CASSFLSPGTGSGYTF
len: 16
j_gene: TRBJ1-2
d_gene: TRBD1
abundance: many
v_gene: TRBV7-2

CDR3nt: TGCGCCAGCAGCCAAGTGATAGGGGTGGGGAACACTGAAGCTTTCTTT
CDR3aa: CASSQVIGVGNTEAFF
len: 16
j_gene: TRBJ1-1
d_gene: -
abundance: -
v_gene: TRBV4-3

CDR3nt: TGTGCCAGCAGCCAAGATTTAGAGGGACTAGCGGGGGGAACAGATACGCAGTATTTT
CDR3aa: CASSQDLEGLAGGTDTQYF
len: 19
j_gene: TRBJ2-3
d_gene: TRBD2
abundance: -
v_gene: TRBV3-1

CDR3nt: TGCGCCAGCAGCTTATGGGACTTGAGCTCCTACGAGCAGTACTTC
CDR3aa: CASSLWDLSSYEQYF
len: 15
j_gene: TRBJ2-7
d_gene: -
abundance: few
v_gene: TRBV5-1

CDR3nt: TGTGCCAGCAGTGAGTGGGGGGCGAACACCGGGGAGCTGTTTTTT
CDR3aa: CASSEWGANTGELFF
len: 15
j_gene: TRBJ2-2
d_gene: -
abundance: -
v_gene: TRBV2

CDR3nt: TGTGCCAGCAGCGACAGGCGCCCCGGGGAGCTGTTTTTT
CDR3aa: CASSDRRPGELFF
len: 13
j_gene: TRBJ2-2
d_gene: -
abundance: -
v_gene: TRBV28

CDR3nt: TGCAGTGCTAGAGTCGGGGGCAGGTTTAACAATCAGCCCCAGCATTTT
CDR3aa: CSARVGGRFNNQPQHF
len: 16
j_gene: TRBJ1-5
d_gene: -
abundance: -
v_gene: TRBV20-1

CDR3nt: TGTGCCAGTAGTATTGGTGCAGCAGTCCATCGGCCCCAGCATTTT
CDR3aa: CASSIGAAVHRPQHF
len: 15
j_gene: TRBJ1-5
d_gene: -
abundance: -
v_gene: TRBV19

CDR3nt: TGCGCCAGCAGCTCCGACAGGGGGGGGACTGAAGCTTTCTTT
CDR3aa: CASSSDRGGTEAFF
len: 14
j_gene: TRBJ1-1
d_gene: TRBD1
abundance: -
v_gene: TRBV5-1

CDR3nt: TGCAGTGCAAGCCACCAAGAGACCCAGTACTTC
CDR3aa: CSASHQETQYF
len: 11
j_gene: TRBJ2-5
d_gene: -
abundance: medium-sized
v_gene: TRBV20-1

CDR3nt: TGTGCCAGCAGTGAAGCGCTCGCCGCTAACACTGAAGCTTTCTTT
CDR3aa: CASSEALAANTEAFF
len: 15
j_gene: TRBJ1-1
d_gene: -
abundance: few
v_gene: TRBV2

CDR3nt: TGTGCCAGCAGCGCCTGGGACAGCAATAATTCACCCCTCCACTTT
CDR3aa: CASSAWDSNNSPLHF
len: 15
j_gene: TRBJ1-6
d_gene: TRBD1
abundance: many
v_gene: TRBV7-9

CDR3nt: TGTGCCAGTAACCAACAGGTGCCGAACACTGAAGCTTTCTTT
CDR3aa: CASNQQVPNTEAFF
len: 14
j_gene: TRBJ1-1
d_gene: -
abundance: few
v_gene: TRBV19

CDR3nt: TGCAGTGCTAGACCGGACCTTTCAGATACGCAGTATTTT
CDR3aa: CSARPDLSDTQYF
len: 13
j_gene: TRBJ2-3
d_gene: -
abundance: few
v_gene: TRBV20-1

CDR3nt: TGTGCCAGCAGCCACCGACAGGGAAAGAATAATTCACCCCTCCACTTT
CDR3aa: CASSHRQGKNNSPLHF
len: 16
j_gene: TRBJ1-6
d_gene: TRBD1
abundance: -
v_gene: TRBV4-2

CDR3nt: TGTGCCAGCGCCGGGGGCAATCAGCCCCAGCATTTT
CDR3aa: CASAGGNQPQHF
len: 12
j_gene: TRBJ1-5
d_gene: -
abundance: few
v_gene: TRBV28

CDR3nt: TGCAGTGCTACGACAGGGATTAACACTGAAGCTTTCTTT
CDR3aa: CSATTGINTEAFF
len: 13
j_gene: TRBJ1-1
d_gene: TRBD1
abundance: -
v_gene: TRBV20-1